The sample holds a few counts of the clone carrying this T cell receptor (beta chain). TCRdb ran MiXCR on the RT-PCR reads and lists one entry per CDR3 protein. Counted here are about 170,000 distinct CDR3 sequences, about 12% occurring once; the ten biggest clones make up approximately 32%. The source of the sample is a study of response to subunit inactivated influenza vaccine. J gave up 6 bases and V 2 bases, and 13 bases lay outside the gene matches. CDR3 length equals 19 residues. Germline V CDR1 and CDR2: MNHEY, SVGAGI. This sample also appeared in a second study, on T cells expressing NK-cell markers. That paper notes: Libraries used 5'RACE template switching adding universal primer site and UMIs. Researchers got TCR beta repertoires out of sorted CD3+CD56+NKG2C+, CD3+CD56+NKG2C- and CD3+CD56-NKG2C+ T cells. T cells sorted in several experiments were restricted to alpha-beta TCR T cells by an anti-gamma-delta TCR antibody. Where several donors were concerned, these clonotypes also led the CD3+CD56-NKG2C+ fraction.

The sequencing used CD8+ T cells sorted from PBMCs, collected roughly 12 days after vaccination. This clonotype was sampled from a man in his fifties who received an inactivated influenza vaccine. This chain joins TRBV6-5 and TRBJ2-1, with TRBD2 matching 13 bases. Here the CDR3 reads CASSYLGTSGKVNFNEQFF. DNA of the CDR3: TGTGCCAGCAGTTACCTGGGGACTAGCGGGAAGGTCAACTTCAATGAGCAGTTCTTC.